The 10 T cell receptor beta chains given below trace back to one sample, sequenced in a study of Graves' ophthalmopathy and Graves' hyperthyroidism. RNA transcripts were the source from which TCR beta CDR3 regions were amplified. Scientists carried out first-round RT-PCR using HTBI primers and then a second-round multiplex PCR. One entry per CDR3 protein results from TCRdb running MiXCR on the multiplex PCR reads. The repertoire consists of 600,000 to 700,000 distinct CDR3 sequences, with about 38% occurring once and the leading ten covering over 2.5%. What was sequenced was peripheral blood. Every receptor here comes from an adult man with Graves' ophthalmopathy.

For this clonotype: A clone one base away is much larger, so this may be a read error. This chain uses TRBV24-1 with TRBJ2-5; 9 nucleotides align to TRBD2. This CDR3 is 17 amino acids long. CDR1 and CDR2 from the germline V gene are KGHDR and SFDVKD. This chain's CDR3 is CAASDPFGGLAGETQYF. The CDR3 coding sequence is TGTGCCGCCAGTGATCCCTTTGGGGGACTAGCTGGGGAGACCCAGTACTTC.

The CDR3 spells CSVEGSGGPETQYF. CDR3 bases: TGCAGCGTTGAAGGTTCCGGGGGCCCAGAGACCCAGTACTTC. The chain has TRBV29-1 and TRBJ2-5; D may correspond to TRBD1 or TRBD2 (6 bases each). The CDR3 consists of 14 residues. Trimming pared 1 base from V and 4 bases from J, leaving 13 bases between. The germline gives CDR1 SQVTM, CDR2 ANQGSEA.

The chain recombines TRBV12-3 or TRBV12-4 with TRBJ1-1, with D uncertain. V lost 5 bases and J lost 1, with 17 bases in between. The CDR3 runs to 16 residues. CDR3 DNA sequence: TGTGCCAGCAGTCCCCTAGTAGACGGGGAGAACACTGAAGCTTTCTTT. Its translation is CASSPLVDGENTEAFF.

V usage is TRBV9 and J usage is TRBJ1-2; 10 bases agree with TRBD1. Unmatched junction bases numbered 8, after V lost 4 bases and J lost 8 bases. This CDR3 is built from 14 residues. Germline lookup yields CDR1 SGDLS and CDR2 YYNGEE. CDR3: CASSPRQGARGYTF. CDR3 coding DNA: TGTGCCAGCAGCCCGCGACAGGGGGCTCGAGGCTACACCTTC.

This chain joins TRBV10-3 and TRBJ2-2; possible D gene TRBD1, 5 bases. Trimming shortened V by 0 bases and J by 1 base, and 12 bases separated the two germline ends. The CDR3 is 17 residues long. Germline CDR1 reads ENHRY; CDR2 reads SYGVKD. The chain's CDR3 is CAISESQGMWNTGELFF. The CDR3 DNA sequence: TGTGCCATCAGTGAGTCGCAGGGCATGTGGAACACCGGGGAGCTGTTTTTT.

At least ten counts were recorded for this clonotype. The CDR3 DNA is TGTGCCACCGGACTGGGGGCAACTGAAGCTTTCTTT. Its translation is CATGLGATEAFF. The chain recombines TRBV12-3 or TRBV12-4 with TRBJ1-1; D is possibly TRBD1 (6 bases). The CDR3 runs 12 residues. V was trimmed by 10 bases and J by 5 bases, leaving 14 bases between them.

This clonotype has a count of ten or more. The J gene is TRBJ1-6, the V gene TRBV20-1; 10 nucleotides agree with TRBD1. With V trimmed by 5 bases and J by 8 bases, 3 bases remained unmatched. Germline assignment: CDR1 DFQATT and CDR2 SNEGSKA (reference sequence). CDR3 length equals 13 residues. The CDR3 DNA reads TGCAGTGCTGGACAGGGGGTAGATTCACCCCTCCACTTT. This translates into CSAGQGVDSPLHF.

Comments on this clonotype: A much larger clone differs by one base, so this may be a read error. The CDR3 loop is CASNNVGWDLPQHF. The CDR3 DNA is TGTGCCAGTAACAATGTAGGGTGGGATCTGCCCCAGCATTTT. The chain is built from TRBV19 and TRBJ1-5; D not resolved. The CDR3 extends over 14 amino acids. Germline CDR1 is LNHDA and CDR2 is SQIVND (reference sequence). The V and J ends lost 7 bases and 9 bases respectively, with 19 bases between them.

V and J are TRBV5-1 and TRBJ1-1; 8 bases line up with TRBD1. This CDR3 is 14 amino acids long. The germline CDR1 and CDR2 sequences are SGHRS and YFSETQ. J gave up 11 bases and V 4 bases, and 13 bases lay outside the gene matches. The CDR3 protein is CASSVDGQGARAFF. The DNA for the CDR3 is TGCGCCAGCAGCGTTGACGGCCAGGGGGCGCGGGCTTTCTTT.

This clonotype has ten or more counts. V usage is TRBV5-5 and J usage is TRBJ1-5, with D possibly matching TRBD1 (5 bases). V gave up 4 bases and J gave up 1 base, with 18 bases separating them. CDR3 length: 17 amino acids. The V gene's germline CDR1 is SGHKS and CDR2 YYEKEE (reference sequence). The CDR3 loop is CASSLIPGLVSNQPQHF. The CDR3 bases are TGTGCCAGCAGCCTCATCCCAGGGTTAGTAAGCAATCAGCCCCAGCATTTT.